A selection of T cell receptor beta chains follows, all from one sample in a study of shared clonotypes between healthy human individuals. Assay used: immunoSEQ multiplex PCR; TCRdb lists only in-frame clones, some missing. The sample has over 2 million clones, just under 95% seen once; the top ten hold 1% to 1.3%. The sequenced material came from naive CD8+ T cells sorted from blood. The receptors here all came from a man younger than 35 in good health. CDR3s include the opening cysteine and the closing phenylalanine or tryptophan. A D gene is named only where the DNA matches it firmly. The size field is filled for only some rows; it gives once, few, many or a size class.

v_call	clone_size	j_call	d_call	cdr3_nt	cdr3_aa
TRBV28	NA	TRBJ2-3	NA	TGTGCCAGCAGTTTATCCCTCCGGGACTCGGTCACGCAGTATTTT	CASSLSLRDSVTQYF
TRBV29-1	NA	TRBJ1-1	NA	TGCAGCGTTGAAATTATGAACACTGAAGCTTTCTTT	CSVEIMNTEAFF
TRBV4-1	once	TRBJ1-1	NA	TGCGCCAGCAGCCAAGGGCCCCCCCCTGGAAACACTGAAGCTTTCTTT	CASSQGPPPGNTEAFF
TRBV6-1	once	TRBJ2-5	NA	TGTGCCAGCAGTGACGAGTACCAAGAGACCCAGTACTTC	CASSDEYQETQYF
TRBV6-1	NA	TRBJ2-5	TRBD2	TGTGCCAGCAGTGAACCCCATAGTACCACACTAGCGGGGGAAGAGACCCAGTACTTC	CASSEPHSTTLAGEETQYF
TRBV21-1	NA	TRBJ2-4	NA	TGTGCCAGCAGCAATCGGTCACTAGCCAAAAACATTCAGTACTTC	CASSNRSLAKNIQYF
TRBV5-6	NA	TRBJ2-7	TRBD1	TGTGCCAGCAGCTTTGGAGACAGGGGGCCCTACGAGCAGTACTTC	CASSFGDRGPYEQYF
TRBV18	NA	TRBJ2-5	NA	TGTGCCAGCTCACCACCGCGAGAGACCCAGTACTTC	CASSPPRETQYF
TRBV19	once	TRBJ2-5	TRBD2	TGTGCCAGTAGTCCAAAGGGGCGGGAGAGGGGCCCAGAGACCCAGTACTTC	CASSPKGRERGPETQYF
TRBV6-1	NA	TRBJ1-1	NA	TGTGCCAGCCCACAGGGTATGAACACTGAAGCTTTCTTT	CASPQGMNTEAFF
TRBV2	NA	TRBJ2-7	TRBD1	TGTGCCAGCAGTGAAGGTTATCAGGGGGTATTCCACGAGCAGTACTTC	CASSEGYQGVFHEQYF
TRBV7-4	NA	TRBJ1-2	NA	TGTGCCAGCAGCTTAGTTAACTCGGGTCGGCCTAACTATGGCTACACCTTC	CASSLVNSGRPNYGYTF
TRBV27	NA	TRBJ1-5	NA	TGTGCCAGCAGCCCGACAGTGAATCAGCCCCAGCATTTT	CASSPTVNQPQHF
TRBV6-1	NA	TRBJ2-7	TRBD1	TGTGCCAGCAGTGATGGGACAGGAAGTATCCCAACGCGAAATTCCGCTCAGTACTTC	CASSDGTGSIPTRNSAQYF
TRBV11-2	NA	TRBJ2-2	TRBD2	TGTGCCAGCAGCCCGACTAGCCCTTCAAACACCGGGGAGCTGTTTTTT	CASSPTSPSNTGELFF
TRBV4-1	NA	TRBJ1-1	NA	TGCGCCAGCAGCCCGACGGGCGGGGAGAACACTGAAGCTTTCTTT	CASSPTGGENTEAFF
TRBV7-8	NA	TRBJ2-3	TRBD2	TGTGCCAGCAGCGCCCAACTAGCGGGGCTCACAGATACGCAGTATTTT	CASSAQLAGLTDTQYF
TRBV7-8	NA	TRBJ2-2	NA	TGTGCCAGCAGCCTATCGACAGTAAGCGCCGGGGAGCTGTTTTTT	CASSLSTVSAGELFF
TRBV5-4	NA	TRBJ2-4	TRBD2	TGTGCCAGCAGCTTGGGGACTGGCGGGAGGGACATTCAGTACTTC	CASSLGTGGRDIQYF
TRBV5-1	once	TRBJ1-2	TRBD1	TGCGCCAGCAGCTTTGAGGGGGCCCCCTATGGCTACACCTTC	CASSFEGAPYGYTF